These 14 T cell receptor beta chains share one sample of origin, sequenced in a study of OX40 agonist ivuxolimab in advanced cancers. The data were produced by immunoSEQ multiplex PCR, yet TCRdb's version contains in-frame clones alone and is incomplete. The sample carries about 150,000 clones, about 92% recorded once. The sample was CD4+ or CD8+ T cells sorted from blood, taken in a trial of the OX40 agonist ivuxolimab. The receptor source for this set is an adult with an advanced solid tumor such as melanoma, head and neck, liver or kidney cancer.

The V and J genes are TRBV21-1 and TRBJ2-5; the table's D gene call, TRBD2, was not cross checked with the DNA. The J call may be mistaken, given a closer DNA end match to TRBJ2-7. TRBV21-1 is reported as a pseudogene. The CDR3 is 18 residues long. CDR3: CASSSQTGKPGRDYEQYF. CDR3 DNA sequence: TGTGCCAGCAGCAGCCAGACGGGCAAACCCGGGAGGGACTACGAGCAGTACTTC.

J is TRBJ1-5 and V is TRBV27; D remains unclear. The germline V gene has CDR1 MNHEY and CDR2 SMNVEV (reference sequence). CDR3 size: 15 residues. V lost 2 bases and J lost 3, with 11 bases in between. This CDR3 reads CASSLEAPPNQPQHF. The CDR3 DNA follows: TGTGCCAGCAGTTTAGAGGCGCCACCCAATCAGCCCCAGCATTTT.

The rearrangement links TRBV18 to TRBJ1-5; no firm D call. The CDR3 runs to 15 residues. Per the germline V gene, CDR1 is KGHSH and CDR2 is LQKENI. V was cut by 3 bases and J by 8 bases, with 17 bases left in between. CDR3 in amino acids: CASSPQVGELEPQHF. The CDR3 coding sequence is TGTGCCAGCTCACCCCAAGTTGGGGAACTAGAGCCCCAGCATTTT.

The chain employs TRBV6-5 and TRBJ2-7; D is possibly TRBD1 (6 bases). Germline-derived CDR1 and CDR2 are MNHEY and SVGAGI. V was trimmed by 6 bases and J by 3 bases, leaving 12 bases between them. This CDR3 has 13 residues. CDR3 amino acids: CASSPPGVYEQYF. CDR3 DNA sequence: TGTGCCAGCAGCCCCCCAGGGGTCTACGAGCAGTACTTC.

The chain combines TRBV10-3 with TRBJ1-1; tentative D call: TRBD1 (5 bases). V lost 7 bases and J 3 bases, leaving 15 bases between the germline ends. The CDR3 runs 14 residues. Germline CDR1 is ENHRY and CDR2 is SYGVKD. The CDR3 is CAITGTGGDTEAFF. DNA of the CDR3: TGTGCCATCACCGGGACCGGGGGGGACACTGAAGCTTTCTTT.

The CDR3, as DNA: TGTGCCAGCAGTTTAAATGGCTATGGCTACACCTTC. It translates to CASSLNGYGYTF. This chain uses TRBV28 with TRBJ1-2, with no clear D. With 2 bases removed from V and 4 bases from J, the gap between germline ends came to 5 bases. CDR3 size: 12 residues. CDR1 MDHEN and CDR2 SYDVKM come from the germline V gene.

CDR3 in DNA: TGTGCCAGTAGTCCCCCTAGCGGGCTTTACTACGAGCAGTACTTC. Its protein is CASSPPSGLYYEQYF. The chain has TRBV19 and TRBJ2-7, with 8 bases identical to TRBD2. The germline gives CDR1 LNHDA, CDR2 SQIVND (reference sequence). The CDR3 covers 15 residues. After removal of 5 bases from V and 3 bases from J, the junction contained 9 bases not matched to a gene.

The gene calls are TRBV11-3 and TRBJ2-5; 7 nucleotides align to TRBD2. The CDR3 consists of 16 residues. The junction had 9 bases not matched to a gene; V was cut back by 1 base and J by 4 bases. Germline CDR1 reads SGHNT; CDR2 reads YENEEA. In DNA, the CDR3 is TGTGCCAGCAGCTTAGGAGGCCTAGCGGACCGAGAGACCCAGTACTTC. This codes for CASSLGGLADRETQYF.

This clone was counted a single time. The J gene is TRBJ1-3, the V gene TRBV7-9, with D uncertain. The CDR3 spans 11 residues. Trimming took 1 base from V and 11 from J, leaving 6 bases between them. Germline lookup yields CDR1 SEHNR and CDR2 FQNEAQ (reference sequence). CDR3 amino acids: CASSLEIAIYF. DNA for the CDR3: TGTGCCAGCAGCTTAGAGATAGCCATATATTTT.

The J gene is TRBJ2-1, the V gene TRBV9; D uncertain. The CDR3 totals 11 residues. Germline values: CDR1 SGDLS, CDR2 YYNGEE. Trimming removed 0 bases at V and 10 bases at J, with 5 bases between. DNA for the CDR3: TGTGCCAGCAGCGTAGAAATAGAGCAGTTCTTC. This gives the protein CASSVEIEQFF.

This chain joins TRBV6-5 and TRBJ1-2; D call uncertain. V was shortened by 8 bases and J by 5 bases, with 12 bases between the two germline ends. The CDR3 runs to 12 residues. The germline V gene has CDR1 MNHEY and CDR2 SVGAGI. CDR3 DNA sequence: TGTGCCAGCTTTTCGACTGGATATGGCTACACCTTC. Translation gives CASFSTGYGYTF.

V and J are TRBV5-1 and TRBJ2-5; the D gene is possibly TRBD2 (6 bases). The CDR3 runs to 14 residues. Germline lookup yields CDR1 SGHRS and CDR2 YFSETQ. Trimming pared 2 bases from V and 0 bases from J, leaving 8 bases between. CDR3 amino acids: CASSFGRYQETQYF. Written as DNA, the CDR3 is TGCGCCAGCAGCTTTGGGAGGTACCAAGAGACCCAGTACTTC.

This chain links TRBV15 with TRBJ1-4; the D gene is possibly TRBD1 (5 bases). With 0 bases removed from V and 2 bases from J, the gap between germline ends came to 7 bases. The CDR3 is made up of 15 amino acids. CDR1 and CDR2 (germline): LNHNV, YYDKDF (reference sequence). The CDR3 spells CATSREAGTNEKLFF. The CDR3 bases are TGTGCCACCAGCAGAGAGGCAGGGACTAATGAAAAACTGTTTTTT. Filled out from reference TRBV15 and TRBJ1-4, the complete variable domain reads DAMVIQNPRYQVTQFGKPVTLSCSQTLNHNVMYWYQQKSSQAPKLLFHYYDKDFNNEADTPDNFQSRRPNTSFCFLDIRSPGLGDTAMYLCATSREAGTNEKLFFGSGTQLSVL.

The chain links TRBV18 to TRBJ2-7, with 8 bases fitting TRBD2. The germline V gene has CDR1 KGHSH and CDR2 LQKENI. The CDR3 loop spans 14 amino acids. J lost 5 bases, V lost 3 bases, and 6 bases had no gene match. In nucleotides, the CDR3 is TGTGCCAGCTCACCTCCCGGGACTAGAAACGAGCAGTACTTC. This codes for CASSPPGTRNEQYF.